This TCR beta chain was retrieved from a study of PD-1 blockade in classical Hodgkin lymphoma. Profiled with immunoSEQ multiplex PCR; TCRdb holds only in-frame clones, not every one. The sample lists around 21,000 clones, 84% occurring once. The time point was: cycle 4 day 1 (C4D1), after 6 weeks of nivolumab. Every patient experienced relapse after autologous stem cell transplantation, and brentuximab vedotin exposure varied. From thawed PBMCs, CD8+ T cells were isolated by magnetic negative selection. Complete response, partial response or progressive disease was each patient's best response. Germline V gene sequence: CDR1 SGDLS, CDR2 YYNGEE. This CDR3 region has 12 residues. The V end was cut by 3 bases, the J end by 0 bases, with 3 bases between.

The chain is built from TRBV9 and TRBJ2-5; unclear D gene. This material consisted of CD8+ T cells from blood, taken before the fourth cycle of nivolumab. The receptor's source is a human donor with classical Hodgkin lymphoma. The CDR3: CASSAYQETQYF. In DNA form, the CDR3 reads TGTGCCAGCAGCGCATACCAAGAGACCCAGTACTTC. Full variable domain (outside the CDR3, taken from reference TRBV9 and TRBJ2-5): DSGVTQTPKHLITATGQRVTLRCSPRSGDLSVYWYQQSLDQGLQFLIQYYNGEERAKGNILERFSAQQFPDLHSELNLSSLELGDSALYFCASSAYQETQYFGPGTRLLVL.